The 25 T cell receptor beta chains listed next were all sequenced from one sample in a study of blood T cell repertoires in COVID-19. Method: immunoSEQ multiplex PCR; TCRdb's copy keeps in-frame clones and lacks some. The sample shows 210,000 or so clones, approximately 79% of them seen only once. Sequences were obtained from peripheral blood. All receptors derive from a human donor in a cohort sampled during active COVID-19.

V gene TRBV21-1 combines with J gene TRBJ2-3; the table assigns TRBD2, which was not confirmed against the DNA. TRBV21-1 is a pseudogene. The CDR3 runs to 22 residues. For the CDR3, the DNA is TGTGCCAGCAGCAACTATCGGGGATGGCTAGCGGGAGGGTTTTCACGTGGGGATACGCAGTATTTT. It encodes CASSNYRGWLAGGFSRGDTQYF.

The gene calls are TRBV7-9 and TRBJ1-6; 7 bases are shared with TRBD1. The length of the CDR3 is 15 residues. Per the germline V gene, CDR1 is SEHNR and CDR2 is FQNEAQ (reference sequence). Losses at the gene ends were 0 bases for V and 8 bases for J; bases not matched to a gene: 4. CDR3: CASSLAQGSYSPLHF. The CDR3, as DNA: TGTGCCAGCAGCTTAGCACAGGGGAGTTATTCACCCCTCCACTTT.

A note on this clone: Other DNA sequences of this sample code for an identical CDR3. The chain employs TRBV29-1 and TRBJ2-2; 9 nucleotides agree with TRBD2. The germline V gene has CDR1 SQVTM and CDR2 ANQGSEA. V gave up 4 bases and J gave up 6 bases; unmatched junction bases: 6. The CDR3 totals 14 residues. CDR3: CSVVGREGAGELFF. CDR3 coding DNA: TGCAGCGTTGTAGGGCGGGAGGGGGCCGGGGAGCTGTTTTTT.

The chain carries TRBV27 and TRBJ2-1, with 7 bases aligning to TRBD1. V lost 3 bases to trimming and J lost 6 bases; unmatched junction nucleotides: 14. This CDR3 is built from 17 residues. CDR1 and CDR2 from the germline V gene are MNHEY and SMNVEV (reference sequence). The CDR3 DNA is TGTGCCAGCAGTTTTAACAGGGGCGTACTTTTTATCAATGAGCAGTTCTTC. Its protein product is CASSFNRGVLFINEQFF.

The chain joins TRBV6-5 to TRBJ1-5; 9 bases line up with TRBD1. This CDR3 spans 16 amino acids. V trimming: 0 bases; J trimming: 3 bases; junction bases outside the gene matches: 3. CDR1 is MNHEY and CDR2 is SVGAGI in the germline V gene. CDR3: CASSYSGTGHNQPQHF. The CDR3 region has the DNA TGTGCCAGCAGTTACTCGGGGACAGGGCACAATCAGCCCCAGCATTTT.

Of note for this clone: This CDR3 is also generated by other DNA sequences in the sample. This rearrangement joins TRBV5-4 to TRBJ2-7, with 7 positions matching TRBD1. Trimming at V came to 4 bases and at J to 2 bases, leaving 3 bases not matched to a gene. Germline V lookup: CDR1 SGHNT, CDR2 YYREEE (reference sequence). CDR3 length: 13 amino acids. The CDR3 DNA sequence: TGTGCCAGCAGCCGAGACAGGGCCTACGAGCAGTACTTC. Translation gives CASSRDRAYEQYF.

This sequence joins TRBV5-1 and TRBJ2-7; 7 positions match TRBD2. V trimming: 4 bases; J trimming: 2 bases; junction bases outside the gene matches: 6. From germline, CDR1 is SGHRS and CDR2 YFSETQ. CDR3 length: 14 amino acids. The DNA for the CDR3 is TGCGCCAGCAGCGCGGGAGCAGTGGCCTACGAGCAGTACTTC. Amino acids: CASSAGAVAYEQYF.

The chain carries TRBV3-1 (or the pseudogene TRBV3-2) and TRBJ2-7; 7 bases map to TRBD2. Germline V gene lookup returns CDR1 LGHDT and CDR2 YNNKEL (reference sequence). The V segment lost 1 base and the J segment 2 bases; nucleotides outside the gene matches: 5. This CDR3 has 15 residues. CDR3 in DNA: TGTGCCAGCAGCCAAGCGACTAGCCCCCCCTACGAGCAGTACTTC. This codes for CASSQATSPPYEQYF.

V and J are TRBV2 and TRBJ1-1, with a tentative D call TRBD1 (6 bases). CDR3 length equals 13 residues. The V and J ends lost 6 bases and 5 bases respectively, with 13 bases between them. Germline CDR1 and CDR2: SNHLY and FYNNEI. In nucleotides, the CDR3 is TGTGCCAGCAGCCTCAGGGGAAGAACTGAAGCTTTCTTT. Its protein is CASSLRGRTEAFF.

The V gene is TRBV29-1, the J gene TRBJ1-2, with 7 bases that match TRBD1. Germline-derived CDR1 and CDR2 are SQVTM and ANQGSEA. The CDR3 length is 13 residues. With V trimmed by 6 bases and J by 0 bases, 4 bases remained unmatched. CDR3 nucleotide sequence: TGCAGCGTACGACAGGGAACTAACTATGGCTACACCTTC. The encoded protein is CSVRQGTNYGYTF.

CDR3 loop: CASSRGTAYGYTF. The CDR3 coding sequence is TGCGCCAGCAGCCGAGGCACCGCCTATGGCTACACCTTC. The chain joins TRBV4-1 to TRBJ1-2; D is unclear. CDR3 size: 13 residues. Germline assignment: CDR1 MGHRA and CDR2 YSYEKL. Trimming left V 4 bases short and J 4 bases short, with 10 bases between.

In this sample, this clone turned up once. This chain connects TRBV18 to TRBJ1-6; D unclear. Germline V gene sequence: CDR1 KGHSH, CDR2 LQKENI. Trimming stripped 2 bases from V and 5 bases from J, with 10 bases between. The CDR3 is 15 amino acids. The DNA for the CDR3 is TGTGCCAGCTCACCATGGGCAATGAATAATTCACCCCTCCACTTT. It encodes CASSPWAMNNSPLHF.

This chain uses TRBV4-3 with TRBJ1-2; 7 nucleotides align to TRBD1. The germline V gene encodes CDR1 LGHNA and CDR2 YSLEER. The CDR3 contains 15 residues. The V gene end was trimmed by 1 base and the J gene end by 2 bases; junction bases not matched to a gene: 4. CDR3 sequence (DNA): TGCGCCAGCAGCCAAGGTATAGGGGGCAACTATGGCTACACCTTC. Amino acids: CASSQGIGGNYGYTF.

Details on this clone: A read error may produce the germline difference seen at one junction end. The chain carries TRBV7-2 and TRBJ1-5, with TRBD1 matching 7 bases. CDR1 and CDR2 (germline): SGHTA, FQGNSA. This CDR3 comprises 16 residues. The CDR3 coding sequence is TGTGCCAGCAGCTTATACGGACAGGCCGGTGGACGGCCCCGGCATTTT. As protein: CASSLYGQAGGRPRHF.

The table lists this clone with a few counts. This sequence joins TRBV7-9 and TRBJ2-7; 7 nucleotides agree with TRBD2. The CDR3 sequence is 15 residues long. The germline gives CDR1 SEHNR, CDR2 FQNEAQ (reference sequence). V was clipped by 8 bases and J by 3 bases; unmatched bases: 13. The CDR3 nucleotides read TGTGCCAGCGCCTATGGGCGGGAGACCGACTACGAGCAGTACTTC. Its translation: CASAYGRETDYEQYF.

A single count supports this clone. The chain couples TRBV7-8 to TRBJ2-3; 13 nucleotides match TRBD2. The germline CDR1 and CDR2 sequences are SGHVS and FQNEAQ. The J segment lost 7 bases and the V segment lost 5 bases, leaving 9 bases of the junction unmatched. This CDR3 has 16 amino acids. This CDR3 is CASSLRTSGREYTQYF. Written as DNA, the CDR3 is TGTGCCAGCAGCCTGAGGACTAGCGGGAGAGAATATACGCAGTATTTT.

The rearrangement joins TRBV9 to TRBJ2-5, with 8 bases lining up with TRBD2. Germline CDR1 is SGDLS and CDR2 is YYNGEE. J lost 4 bases, V lost 0 bases, and 11 bases had no gene match. This CDR3 has 17 residues. The CDR3 protein is CASSVGRGMLAGETQYF. The CDR3 DNA is TGTGCCAGCAGCGTAGGACGTGGTATGCTAGCGGGAGAGACCCAGTACTTC. Complete variable domain (other parts from reference TRBV9 and TRBJ2-5): DSGVTQTPKHLITATGQRVTLRCSPRSGDLSVYWYQQSLDQGLQFLIQYYNGEERAKGNILERFSAQQFPDLHSELNLSSLELGDSALYFCASSVGRGMLAGETQYFGPGTRLLVL.

The chain links TRBV11-2 to TRBJ2-5; tentative D call: TRBD2 (6 bases). The CDR3 consists of 12 residues. From germline, CDR1 is SGHAT and CDR2 FQNNGV. Trimming removed 9 bases from V and 5 bases from J, with 13 bases in between. Here the CDR3 DNA reads TGTGCCAGGGGGACTCGGAGTGAGACCCAGTACTTC. This sequence encodes CARGTRSETQYF.

This chain connects TRBV10-3 to TRBJ2-7, with a tentative D call TRBD1 (5 bases). From germline, CDR1 is ENHRY and CDR2 SYGVKD. This CDR3 spans 11 amino acids. Deletions cut 6 bases from V and 5 bases from J, with 8 bases between. The CDR3 region has the DNA TGTGCCATCAGGGGGCGGAACGAGCAGTACTTC. Translated: CAIRGRNEQYF.

The chain recombines TRBV5-1 with TRBJ2-1; TRBD2 aligns across 8 bases. The CDR3 loop spans 15 amino acids. CDR1 and CDR2 from the germline V gene are SGHRS and YFSETQ. V shed 0 bases and J 6 bases; nucleotides not matched to a gene: 5. CDR3 protein: CASSLAGGPSNEQFF. The CDR3, as DNA: TGCGCCAGCAGCTTGGCGGGAGGGCCTTCCAATGAGCAGTTCTTC.

The V gene is TRBV7-2, the J gene TRBJ1-2, with no clear D. CDR1 and CDR2 (germline): SGHTA, FQGNSA. The V end was cut by 0 bases, the J end by 7 bases, with 9 bases between. The CDR3 is 13 amino acids. In DNA form, the CDR3 reads TGTGCCAGCAGCTTAGCTTTCGGGTCTGGCTACACCTTC. It encodes CASSLAFGSGYTF.

This clone appeared a single time. The CDR3 here is CASSTGTGWQNGYTF. The CDR3 nucleotides read TGTGCCAGCAGCACCGGGACAGGGTGGCAGAATGGCTACACCTTC. This sequence joins TRBV7-2 and TRBJ1-2, with 9 bases that match TRBD1. The V gene's germline CDR1 is SGHTA and CDR2 FQGNSA. J was trimmed by 6 bases and V by 5 bases; bases with no gene match: 10. The length of the CDR3 is 15 residues.

The V gene is TRBV11-1, the J gene TRBJ2-5; 8 nucleotides agree with TRBD1. The germline V gene encodes CDR1 SGHAT and CDR2 FQDESV (reference sequence). Trimming at V came to 5 bases and at J to 2 bases, leaving 4 bases not matched to a gene. The CDR3 is 14 residues long. CDR3 loop: CASSPDRAQETQYF. CDR3 DNA: TGTGCCAGCAGCCCGGACAGGGCTCAAGAGACCCAGTACTTC.

This sequence joins TRBV30 and TRBJ2-7, with 8 bases matching TRBD2. The germline gives CDR1 GTSNPN, CDR2 SVGIG (reference sequence). There are 13 residues in the CDR3. The trim removed 3 bases at V and 9 bases at J, leaving 10 bases unmatched. The CDR3 nucleotides read TGTGCCTGGAGCCCCGTAGCGGGGAGAGGGCAGTACTTC. It specifies CAWSPVAGRGQYF.

The chain links TRBV28 to TRBJ1-4; D unclear. The length of the CDR3 is 13 residues. Germline CDR1 MDHEN, CDR2 SYDVKM. The V and J ends lost 3 bases and 10 bases respectively, with 12 bases between them. This CDR3 reads CASSLSTPGKLFF. CDR3 in DNA: TGTGCCAGCAGTTTGTCCACTCCAGGAAAACTGTTTTTT. Full variable domain (remainder filled in from reference TRBV28 and TRBJ1-4): DVKVTQSSRYLVKRTGEKVFLECVQDMDHENMFWYRQDPGLGLRLIYFSYDVKMKEKGDIPEGYSVSREKKERFSLILESASTNQTSMYLCASSLSTPGKLFFGSGTQLSVL.